This is a list of T cell receptor beta chains from one sample in a study of blood T cell repertoires in COVID-19. The data were produced by immunoSEQ multiplex PCR, yet TCRdb's version contains in-frame clones alone and is incomplete. The sample has fewer than 150,000 clones; approximately 70% are singletons. The sample was peripheral blood. Source of these receptors: a human donor with acute or convalescent COVID-19. The donor label of this sample is uncertain. Each CDR3 is given with its conserved first and last residue. A D gene is named only where the DNA matches it firmly. Clone size, where shown, is once, few, many, or a class for clones that have expanded.

>TRBJ1-5|-|TRBV28|many
TGTGCCAGCACCAATTCACTCGGACAGACCCATAGCAATCAGCCCCAGCATTTT
CASTNSLGQTHSNQPQHF
>TRBJ1-3|-|TRBV5-6|-
TGTGCCAGCAGCTTGGCCCATGGAAACACCATATATTTT
CASSLAHGNTIYF
>TRBJ2-1|TRBD1|TRBV5-4|-
TGTGCCAGCAGCATATCCAGGGGGCGCGGCAATGAGCAGTTCTTC
CASSISRGRGNEQFF
>TRBJ2-7|TRBD1|TRBV4-1|-
TGCGCCAGCAGCCAAGGGACTCCGGGACAGGGGTCCTACGAGCAGTACTTC
CASSQGTPGQGSYEQYF
>TRBJ2-1|-|TRBV4-2|-
TGTGCCAGCAGCCAGCCGAACGAGGATGAGCAGTTCTTC
CASSQPNEDEQFF
>TRBJ2-1|TRBD2|TRBV9|-
TGTGCCAGCAGCGTAAGGACCGGGGGGGCGGGAGAGCAGTTCTTC
CASSVRTGGAGEQFF
>TRBJ2-3|-|TRBV12-5|-
TGTGCTAGTGGTACCCTAGCGAGTCACAGCACAGATACGCAGTATTTT
CASGTLASHSTDTQYF
>TRBJ2-3|TRBD1|TRBV3-1/TRBV3-2|-
TGTGCCAGCAGCCGAGGACAGGGACGCACAGATACGCAGTATTTT
CASSRGQGRTDTQYF
>TRBJ1-1|-|TRBV27|-
TGTGCCAGCAGCGACGCCCGCAGGGTCGCTGAAGCTTTCTTT
CASSDARRVAEAFF
>TRBJ1-2|TRBD1|TRBV6-4|-
TGTGCCACCCCGGGACAGGGACGGTATGGCTACACCTTC
CATPGQGRYGYTF
>TRBJ1-5|-|TRBV28|-
TGTGCCAGCACTGGTAGGTCGGGACAGCCCCAGCATTTT
CASTGRSGQPQHF
>TRBJ1-1|-|TRBV5-4|few
TGTGCCAGCAGCTGGCGGCGCGAGGCTGAAGCTTTCTTT
CASSWRREAEAFF
>TRBJ2-2|-|TRBV6-5|-
TGTGCCAGCAGTTACGGGCTTAACACCGGGGAGCTGTTTTTT
CASSYGLNTGELFF
>TRBJ2-2|-|TRBV2|few
TGTGCCAGCAAAGTCCAGACTGCGAACACCGGGGAGCTGTTTTTT
CASKVQTANTGELFF
>TRBJ2-2|TRBD1|TRBV5-6|-
TGTGCCAGCAGCCTACCGGGACAGGGTACCGGGGAGCTGTTTTTT
CASSLPGQGTGELFF
>TRBJ2-5|-|TRBV27|-
TGTGCCAGCAGTCTACAGGGGGGGGAGACCCAGTACTTC
CASSLQGGETQYF
>TRBJ1-1|TRBD1|TRBV4-1|-
TGCGCCAGCAGCCCCGCTGGGACAGGGGATTGGACTGAAGCTTTCTTT
CASSPAGTGDWTEAFF
>TRBJ1-4|-|TRBV5-1|-
TGCGCCAGCAGCTTGTATGGGGCCGGCGAAAAACTGTTTTTT
CASSLYGAGEKLFF
>TRBJ1-6|TRBD1|TRBV5-8|-
TGTGCCAGCAGCGAGGGGACAGGGCTATATAATTCACCCCTCCACTTT
CASSEGTGLYNSPLHF
>TRBJ2-3|-|TRBV27|-
TGTGCCAGCAGTAAGCCGGGGTATCCAGATACGCAGTATTTT
CASSKPGYPDTQYF
>TRBJ1-2|-|TRBV28|-
TGTGCCAGCAGTTTAGGGCACGGCAGGTCAACCTATGGCTACACCTTC
CASSLGHGRSTYGYTF
>TRBJ1-6|TRBD1|TRBV27|-
TGTGCCAGCAGAACAGGGGGCTTTTCACCCCTCCACTTT
CASRTGGFSPLHF
>TRBJ1-4|-|TRBV19|once
TGTGCCACCGCGGGAGGGGCGTTAAATGAAAAACTGTTTTTT
CATAGGALNEKLFF
>TRBJ2-4|TRBD1|TRBV4-1|-
TGCGCCAGCAGCCAAGATGACAGGGCGGTAGCCAAAAACATTCAGTACTTC
CASSQDDRAVAKNIQYF
>TRBJ2-7|-|TRBV28|-
TGTGCCAGCAGAAACAGGGATTTGGGCTCCTACGAGCAGTACTTC
CASRNRDLGSYEQYF
>TRBJ1-5|TRBD1|TRBV5-6|few
TGTGCCAGCAGCTTTGGACAGGGTGGGCAGCCCCAGCATTTT
CASSFGQGGQPQHF
>TRBJ2-1|TRBD2|TRBV5-6|-
TGTGCCAGCAGCTTGGACCAGCGGGGGGGAGGTGAGCAGTTCTTC
CASSLDQRGGGEQFF
>TRBJ2-2|-|TRBV12-2|-
TGTGCAAGTCGTTACCAGGGGGCCGGGGAGCTGTTTTTT
CASRYQGAGELFF
>TRBJ1-5|-|TRBV5-1|-
TGCGCCAGCAGCCCGGGGGGGATTAGCAATCAGCCCCAGCATTTT
CASSPGGISNQPQHF
>TRBJ2-1|-|TRBV21-1|-
TGTGCCAGCAGCAAGGGCCGGACACCCAATGAGCAGTTCTTC
CASSKGRTPNEQFF
>TRBJ1-2|-|TRBV12-3/TRBV12-4|few
TGTGCCAGCAAAAGAACGGGGTCCTATGGCTACACCTTC
CASKRTGSYGYTF
>TRBJ1-6|-|TRBV25-1|-
TGTGCCAGCAGTGGGAACAGAGGGTTTAATTCACCCCTCCACTTT
CASSGNRGFNSPLHF
>TRBJ1-5|TRBD1|TRBV6-1|once
TGTGCCAGCACCACACGTTCCGGGACAGCTACGCATTTT
CASTTRSGTATHF
>TRBJ2-5|-|TRBV5-1|-
TGCGCCAGCGGCGAGGCGGGGCGTGAGACCCAGTACTTC
CASGEAGRETQYF
>TRBJ2-5|-|TRBV2|-
TGTGCCAGCCAGGGCCTCCGGGAGACCCAGTACTTC
CASQGLRETQYF
>TRBJ2-3|TRBD1|TRBV6-5|-
TGTGCCAGCAGAAGGCCGGGACAGGGGATAGATACGCAGTATTTT
CASRRPGQGIDTQYF
>TRBJ1-3|-|TRBV19|-
TGTGCCAGTAATTCCAGGGCCGATCCCTCTGGAAACACCATATATTTT
CASNSRADPSGNTIYF
>TRBJ1-5|-|TRBV7-2|-
TGTGCCAGCAGCTTAGGGGGGGGGAAGGATCAGCCCCAGCATTTT
CASSLGGGKDQPQHF
>TRBJ1-1|-|TRBV9|-
TGTGCCAGCACGGGGGATGGTGTCACTGAAGCTTTCTTT
CASTGDGVTEAFF
>TRBJ2-1|-|TRBV5-1|few
TGCGCCAGCAGCTCCTACAGGAACGAGCAGTTCTTC
CASSSYRNEQFF
>TRBJ1-4|-|TRBV12-3/TRBV12-4|few
TGTGCCAGCAGTTTAGGACAAGGTGAAAAACTGTTTTTT
CASSLGQGEKLFF
>TRBJ2-5|-|TRBV28|-
TGTGCCAGCAGGTTCCAGGGGAGTGTGGAGACCCAGTACTTC
CASRFQGSVETQYF
>TRBJ2-1|-|TRBV21-1|-
TGTGCCAGCAGCCCAAGCCGGGGGGGGGACAATGAGCAGTTCTTC
CASSPSRGGDNEQFF
>TRBJ1-5|-|TRBV19|few
TGTGCCAGTAAGGATGAGGGGAGGAACAATCAGCCCCAGCATTTT
CASKDEGRNNQPQHF
>TRBJ2-1|-|TRBV11-3|-
TGTGCCAGCAGCCTCCTCTCAGGGAATGAGCAGTTCTTC
CASSLLSGNEQFF
>TRBJ2-2|-|TRBV11-3|-
TGTGCCAGCAGCCCGGGACTCTGGAACACCGGGGAGCTGTTTTTT
CASSPGLWNTGELFF
>TRBJ1-5|-|TRBV5-1|-
TGCGCCAGCAGCTTGGACAGCCCAAATCAGCCCCAGCATTTT
CASSLDSPNQPQHF
>TRBJ1-2|-|TRBV6-4|-
TGTGCCAGCAGTCAGGGGAACTATGGCTACACCTTC
CASSQGNYGYTF
>TRBJ2-1|TRBD1|TRBV11-2|-
TGTGCCAGCAGCCGACAGGGGCCGCCGTACAATGAGCAGTTCTTC
CASSRQGPPYNEQFF
>TRBJ1-6|-|TRBV5-1|-
TGCGCCAGCAGCTCGGACAGTCCCAACTCCTATAATTCACCCCTCCACTTT
CASSSDSPNSYNSPLHF
>TRBJ2-5|TRBD2|TRBV28|-
TGTGCCAGCAGCTGGACTAGAGAGACCCAGTACTTC
CASSWTRETQYF
>TRBJ1-1|-|TRBV10-2|-
TGCGCCAGCAGTATCTACACTGAAGCTTTCTTT
CASSIYTEAFF